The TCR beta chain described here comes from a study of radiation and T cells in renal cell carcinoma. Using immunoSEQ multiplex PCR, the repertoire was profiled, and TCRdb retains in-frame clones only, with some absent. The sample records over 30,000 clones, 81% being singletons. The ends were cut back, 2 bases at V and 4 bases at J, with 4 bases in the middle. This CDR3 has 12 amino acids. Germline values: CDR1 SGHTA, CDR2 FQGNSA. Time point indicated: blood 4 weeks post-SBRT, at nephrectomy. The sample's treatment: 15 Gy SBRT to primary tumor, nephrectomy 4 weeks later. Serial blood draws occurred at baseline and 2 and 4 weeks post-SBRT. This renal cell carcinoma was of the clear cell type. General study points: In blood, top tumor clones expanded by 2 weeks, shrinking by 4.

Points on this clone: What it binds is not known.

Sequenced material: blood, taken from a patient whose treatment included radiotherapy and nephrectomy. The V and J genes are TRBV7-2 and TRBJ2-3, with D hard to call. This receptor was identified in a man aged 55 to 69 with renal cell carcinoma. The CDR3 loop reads CASSLISDTQYF. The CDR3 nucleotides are TGTGCCAGCAGCTTAATTTCAGATACGCAGTATTTT. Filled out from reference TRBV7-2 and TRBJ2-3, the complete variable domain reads GAGVSQSPSNKVTEKGKDVELRCDPISGHTALYWYRQSLGQGLEFLIYFQGNSAPDKSGLPSDRFSAERTGGSVSTLTIQRTQQEDSAVYLCASSLISDTQYFGPGTRLTVL.